This T cell receptor beta chain came from a study of identical twins. One entry per CDR3 protein, called by TCRdb with MiXCR from the 5' RACE reads. The table has 750,000 to 950,000 distinct CDR3 sequences, around an eighth seen once. The CDR3 totals 15 residues. The V segment lost 5 bases and the J segment 2 bases; nucleotides outside the gene matches: 11. Per the germline V gene, CDR1 is DFQATT and CDR2 is SNEGSKA (reference sequence). These same data were also listed under a study on yellow fever vaccine responses in identical twins.

This rearrangement joins TRBV20-1 to TRBJ2-5, with 7 positions matching TRBD2. Sequencing used PBMCs. The clonotype was recovered from a woman between 18 and 29 years old in good health. The CDR3 nucleotides are TGCAGTGCTTCGGGGGGTGTGCGGCTACAAGAGACCCAGTACTTC. This gives the protein CSASGGVRLQETQYF.